These 5 T cell receptor beta chains were all obtained from the same sample, sequenced in a study of T cell clones after liver transplantation. The assay was immunoSEQ multiplex PCR, and TCRdb's table has in-frame clones only and misses some. In the table there are about 53,000 clones, approximately 84% of which are singletons. The sequencing here drew on CD4+ T cells from blood, taken before liver transplant. Every receptor here comes from a human donor who received a liver transplant.

This clone appeared once. The chain couples TRBV18 to TRBJ1-5; 7 nucleotides agree with TRBD1. The CDR3 spans 15 residues. Germline CDR1 KGHSH, CDR2 LQKENI. V shed 3 bases, J shed 3 bases, and the junction held 5 bases outside the gene matches. CDR3 loop: CASSPGGGDNQPQHF. CDR3 bases: TGTGCCAGCTCACCGGGAGGGGGCGACAATCAGCCCCAGCATTTT.

This chain connects TRBV19 to TRBJ2-3, with D perhaps matching TRBD2 (5 bases). The length of the CDR3 is 15 residues. In germline, CDR1 is LNHDA, CDR2 SQIVND (reference sequence). V was cut by 1 base and J by 6 bases, with 14 bases left in between. CDR3 DNA: TGTGCCAGTAGTATAGGGACTCCTATGAGGGATACGCAGTATTTT. It is translated as CASSIGTPMRDTQYF.

The chain uses TRBV11-2 and TRBJ2-7; TRBD2 matches at 7 bases. With 5 bases clipped from V and 7 bases from J, the junction kept 14 bases outside the gene matches. The CDR3 contains 15 residues. CDR1 SGHAT and CDR2 FQNNGV come from the germline V gene. The CDR3 coding sequence is TGTGCCAGCAGCCCATCCGCCAGCGGGGCAGGGGAGCAGTACTTC. The encoded protein is CASSPSASGAGEQYF.

The chain combines TRBV11-2 with TRBJ1-1; D is ambiguous. This CDR3 has 13 amino acids. The germline V gene has CDR1 SGHAT and CDR2 FQNNGV. With 6 bases removed from V and 3 bases from J, the gap between germline ends came to 11 bases. CDR3 DNA sequence: TGTGCCAGCAGTTTTAACAGCTACACTGAAGCTTTCTTT. Translating gives CASSFNSYTEAFF.

The chain recombines TRBV7-2 with TRBJ2-1, with a tentative D call TRBD2 (7 bases). Germline V gene lookup returns CDR1 SGHTA and CDR2 FQGNSA. The CDR3 consists of 15 residues. V was trimmed by 6 bases and J by 3 bases, leaving 15 bases between them. CDR3 bases: TGTGCCAGCAGTCTTGGGGGGGCCAGCTACAATGAGCAGTTCTTC. Translating it yields CASSLGGASYNEQFF.